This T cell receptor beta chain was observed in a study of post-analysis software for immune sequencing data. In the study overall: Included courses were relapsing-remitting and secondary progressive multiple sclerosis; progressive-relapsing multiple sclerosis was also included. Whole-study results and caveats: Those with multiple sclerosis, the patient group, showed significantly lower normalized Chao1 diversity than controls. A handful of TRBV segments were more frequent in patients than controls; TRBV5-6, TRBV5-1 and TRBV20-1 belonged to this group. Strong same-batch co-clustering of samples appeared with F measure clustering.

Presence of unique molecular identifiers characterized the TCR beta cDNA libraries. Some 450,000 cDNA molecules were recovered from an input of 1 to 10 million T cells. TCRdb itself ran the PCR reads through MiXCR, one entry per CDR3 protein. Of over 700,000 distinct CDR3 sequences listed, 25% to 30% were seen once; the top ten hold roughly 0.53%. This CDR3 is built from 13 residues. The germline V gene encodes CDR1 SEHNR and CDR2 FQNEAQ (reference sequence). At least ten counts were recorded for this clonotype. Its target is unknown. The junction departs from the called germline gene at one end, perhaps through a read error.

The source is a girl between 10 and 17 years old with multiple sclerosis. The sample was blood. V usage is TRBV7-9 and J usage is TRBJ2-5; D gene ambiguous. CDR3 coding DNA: TGTGCTAGCAGCTTAAACGGCGGAGAGACCCAGTACTTC. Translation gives CASSLNGGETQYF.